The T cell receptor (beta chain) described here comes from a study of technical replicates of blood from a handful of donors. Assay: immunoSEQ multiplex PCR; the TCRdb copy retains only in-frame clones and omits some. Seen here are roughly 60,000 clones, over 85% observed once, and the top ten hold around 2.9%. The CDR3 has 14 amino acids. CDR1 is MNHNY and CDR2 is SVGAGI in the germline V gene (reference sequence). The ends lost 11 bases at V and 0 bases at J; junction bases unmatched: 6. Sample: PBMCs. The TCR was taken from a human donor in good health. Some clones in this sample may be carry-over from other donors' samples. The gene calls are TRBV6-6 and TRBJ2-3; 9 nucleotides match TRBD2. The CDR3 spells CAGGGAGSTDTQYF. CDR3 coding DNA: TGTGCCGGCGGGGGGGCAGGAAGCACAGATACGCAGTATTTT.